Below are 16 T cell receptor beta chains sequenced from a single sample in a study of identical twins (dated by TCRdb to the mid-2010s). Library preparation was by 5' RACE. The instrument given in TCRdb is Illumina HiSeq 2000. TCRdb ran its own pipeline on the public reads, namely fastp trimming at Q25 and MiXCR clone calling, and kept in-frame beta chains. For every CDR3 protein sequence, its rows merge into one entry that carries the most common genes and DNA. This sample holds approximately 410,000 distinct CDR3 sequences; approximately 17% were observed only once. The leading ten clones occupy 10% to 15% of the sample. Source material: naive T cells sorted from blood. This specimen's cell subset or site label, interpreted: cells isolated with a human naive T-cell isolation kit. The receptors derive from a man aged 45-60 years in good health.

The table lists this clonotype with many counts. The rearrangement uses TRBV6-1 and TRBJ1-1; possibly TRBD1 for D (5 bases). The V gene lost 7 bases and the J gene lost 1 base, with 10 bases spanning the gap. Germline V gene lookup returns CDR1 MNHNS and CDR2 SASEGT. The CDR3 totals 13 residues. CDR3: CASNPDRNTEAFF. The CDR3 DNA is TGTGCCAGCAACCCCGACAGGAACACTGAAGCTTTCTTT.

This clonotype has more than one count but fewer than ten. The chain joins TRBV5-1 to TRBJ1-2; no firm D call. With 4 bases removed from V and 4 bases from J, the gap between germline ends came to 17 bases. This CDR3 is built from 15 residues. In germline, CDR1 is SGHRS, CDR2 YFSETQ. As DNA, the CDR3 is TGCGCCAGCAGCCAGGACGGGGAGTCCGGCTATGGCTACACCTTC. This sequence encodes CASSQDGESGYGYTF.

The V and J genes are TRBV27 and TRBJ2-1, with 9 bases that match TRBD1. Per germline, CDR1 MNHEY and CDR2 SMNVEV (reference sequence). After removal of 5 bases from V and 4 bases from J, the junction contained 12 bases not matched to a gene. This CDR3 is 17 amino acids long. The CDR3 sequence is CASSPQWTGDIYNEQFF. In DNA form, the CDR3 reads TGTGCCAGCAGTCCCCAATGGACAGGGGACATATACAATGAGCAGTTCTTC.

This clonotype has only a few counts. The V and J genes are TRBV10-3 and TRBJ2-3; D is possibly TRBD2 (7 bases). Germline values: CDR1 ENHRY, CDR2 SYGVKD. Trimming removed 3 bases at V and 3 bases at J, with 13 bases between. CDR3 length: 15 amino acids. CDR3 coding DNA: TGTGCCATCAGTGATTTCGGGGGGCGGACAGATACGCAGTATTTT. Translation: CAISDFGGRTDTQYF.

This clonotype was counted many times. The chain uses TRBV11-2 and TRBJ1-4, with 7 bases identical to TRBD1. V gave up 3 bases and J gave up 3 bases; unmatched junction bases: 4. Germline V gives CDR1 SGHAT, CDR2 FQNNGV. CDR3 length equals 15 residues. The CDR3 nucleotides read TGTGCCAGCAGCTTTGAGGGACAGTCTAATGAAAAACTGTTTTTT. Translating gives CASSFEGQSNEKLFF.

This clonotype was seen more than once but under ten times. The gene calls are TRBV29-1 and TRBJ1-1, with D perhaps TRBD1 (5 bases). The germline CDR1 and CDR2 sequences are SQVTM and ANQGSEA. The V end was cut by 4 bases, the J end by 0 bases, with 9 bases between. CDR3 size: 13 residues. CDR3 DNA: TGCAGCGTTGCAGGGACTCTGAACACTGAAGCTTTCTTT. Translation gives CSVAGTLNTEAFF.

This clonotype was seen a few times. The V gene is TRBV29-1, the J gene TRBJ1-6; unclear D gene. CDR1 SQVTM and CDR2 ANQGSEA come from the germline V gene. V gave up 4 bases and J gave up 11 bases, with 15 bases separating them. This CDR3 has 13 amino acids. CDR3 sequence (DNA): TGCAGCGTTGCTTTAGGGAGGACGACACCCCTCCACTTT. Its protein is CSVALGRTTPLHF.

The chain combines TRBV25-1 with TRBJ1-3, with a possible D match to TRBD1 (6 bases). Per the germline V gene, CDR1 is MGHDK and CDR2 is SYGVNS. V lost 6 bases and J lost 2, with 8 bases in between. The CDR3 has 13 residues. CDR3 residues: CASSTGPGNTIYF. The CDR3 DNA sequence: TGTGCCAGCAGCACAGGGCCTGGAAACACCATATATTTT.

The chain is built from TRBV20-1 and TRBJ2-2, with D unresolved. This CDR3 is 14 amino acids long. Trimming removed 3 bases from V and 2 bases from J, with 10 bases in between. Germline CDR1 reads DFQATT; CDR2 reads SNEGSKA (reference sequence). The DNA of the CDR3 is TGCAGTGCTAGCTACCAGCGCAACACCGGGGAGCTGTTTTTT. This encodes CSASYQRNTGELFF.

This clonotype was recorded a few times. J is TRBJ2-2 and V is TRBV20-1; TRBD2 agrees at 10 bases. The J segment lost 4 bases and the V segment lost 5 bases, leaving 7 bases of the junction unmatched. This CDR3 region has 15 residues. The germline gives CDR1 DFQATT, CDR2 SNEGSKA (reference sequence). CDR3 sequence: CSAQLAGAFTGELFF. CDR3 bases: TGCAGTGCTCAGCTAGCGGGGGCCTTCACCGGGGAGCTGTTTTTT.

This clonotype has at least ten counts. The chain joins TRBV29-1 to TRBJ2-7; 11 nucleotides align to TRBD1. Trimming removed 5 bases from V and 3 bases from J; junction bases left unmatched: 6. Looked up from germline, CDR1 is SQVTM and CDR2 is ANQGSEA. There are 14 residues in the CDR3. The CDR3 region has the DNA TGCAGCGTTCCCGCCGGGACAGGGGGCTACGAGCAGTACTTC. Its protein is CSVPAGTGGYEQYF.

This clonotype was found many times. This chain links TRBV20-1 with TRBJ2-1; TRBD2 agrees at 10 bases. V lost 3 bases, J lost 6 bases, and 8 bases stayed unmatched. The germline V gene has CDR1 DFQATT and CDR2 SNEGSKA (reference sequence). This CDR3 comprises 15 residues. CDR3 bases: TGCAGTGCTAGGGATCTAGCGGGGGCCTTCAATGAGCAGTTCTTC. This encodes CSARDLAGAFNEQFF.

The V and J genes are TRBV7-9 and TRBJ1-6; D unresolved. The CDR3 runs 13 residues. Germline V gene data show CDR1 as SEHNR and CDR2 as FQNEAQ (reference sequence). V lost 8 bases and J lost 13, with 18 bases in between. This CDR3 is CASRPNSNQPLHF. The CDR3 DNA follows: TGTGCCAGCCGTCCCAACTCTAATCAGCCCCTCCACTTT.

In this sample, this clonotype turned up many times. The CDR3: CSARKPGTRSFF. The CDR3 DNA is TGCAGTGCTAGAAAACCCGGGACTAGATCGTTCTTC. The chain is built from TRBV20-1 and TRBJ2-1; TRBD2 agrees at 8 bases. This CDR3 contains 12 residues. V shed 2 bases and J 15 bases; nucleotides not matched to a gene: 9. Germline CDR1 reads DFQATT; CDR2 reads SNEGSKA (reference sequence).

The gene calls are TRBV5-1 and TRBJ2-5; D gene ambiguous. Germline CDR1 is SGHRS and CDR2 is YFSETQ. The CDR3 has 14 residues. V gave up 1 base and J gave up 5 bases, with 12 bases separating them. The CDR3 loop reads CASSLRNMRETQYF. CDR3 nucleotide sequence: TGCGCCAGCAGCTTGCGGAACATGAGGGAGACCCAGTACTTC.

The gene calls are TRBV28 and TRBJ2-7; TRBD2 agrees at 10 bases. Losses at the gene ends were 5 bases for V and 2 bases for J; bases not matched to a gene: 3. Germline lookup yields CDR1 MDHEN and CDR2 SYDVKM. There are 14 residues in the CDR3. The chain's CDR3 is CASSPLAGTYEQYF. CDR3 DNA: TGTGCCAGCAGTCCACTAGCGGGAACCTACGAGCAGTACTTC.